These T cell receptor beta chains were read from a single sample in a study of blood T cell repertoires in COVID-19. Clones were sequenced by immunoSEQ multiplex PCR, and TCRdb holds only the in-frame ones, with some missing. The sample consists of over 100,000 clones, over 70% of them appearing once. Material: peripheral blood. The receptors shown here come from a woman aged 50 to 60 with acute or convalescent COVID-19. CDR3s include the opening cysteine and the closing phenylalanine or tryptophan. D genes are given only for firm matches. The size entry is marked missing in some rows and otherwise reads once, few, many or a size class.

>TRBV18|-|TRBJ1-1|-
CASSPASGGEAFF
TGTGCCAGCTCACCAGCATCCGGGGGGGAAGCTTTCTTT
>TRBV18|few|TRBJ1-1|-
CASSPHPPGNTEAFF
TGTGCCAGCTCACCACATCCCCCGGGGAACACTGAAGCTTTCTTT
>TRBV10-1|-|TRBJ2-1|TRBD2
CASSESTQAGGTNEQFF
TGCGCCAGCAGTGAGTCGACTCAAGCGGGGGGCACTAATGAGCAGTTCTTC
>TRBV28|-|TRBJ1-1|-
CASSPYGQLNTEAFF
TGTGCCAGCAGTCCCTATGGACAGTTGAACACTGAAGCTTTCTTT
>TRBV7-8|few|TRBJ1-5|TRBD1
CASSDGTGAGQPQHF
TGTGCCAGCAGCGACGGGACAGGCGCCGGTCAGCCCCAGCATTTT
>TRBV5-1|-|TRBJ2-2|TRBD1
CASSPTGQLNTGELFF
TGCGCCAGCAGCCCAACGGGACAGTTAAACACCGGGGAGCTGTTTTTT
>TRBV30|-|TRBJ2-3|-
CAWSIQDTDTQYF
TGTGCCTGGAGTATACAGGACACAGATACGCAGTATTTT
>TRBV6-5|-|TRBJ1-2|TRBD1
CASRRDDREGRGYTF
TGTGCCAGCAGGAGGGACGACAGGGAAGGTAGAGGCTACACCTTC
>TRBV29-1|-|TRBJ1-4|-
CSVWGAATSEKLFF
TGCAGCGTCTGGGGCGCTGCGACTAGTGAAAAACTGTTTTTT
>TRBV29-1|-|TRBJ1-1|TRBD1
CSVGGQGGSTEAFF
TGCAGCGTTGGAGGGCAGGGGGGAAGCACTGAAGCTTTCTTT
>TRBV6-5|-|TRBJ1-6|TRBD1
CASSPGQTHSPLHF
TGTGCCAGCAGCCCGGGACAGACCCATTCACCCCTCCACTTT
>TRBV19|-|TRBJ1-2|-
CASSTPWQGGYTF
TGTGCCAGTAGTACTCCTTGGCAGGGAGGCTACACCTTC
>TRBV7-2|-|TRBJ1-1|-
CASSLLGGVNTEAFF
TGTGCCAGCAGCTTACTAGGAGGGGTGAACACTGAAGCTTTCTTT
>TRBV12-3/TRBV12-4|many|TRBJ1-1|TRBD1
CASSATGRTEAFF
TGTGCCAGCAGTGCGACAGGGAGGACTGAAGCTTTCTTT
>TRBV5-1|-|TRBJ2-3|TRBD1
CASSSGSGTGVTDTQYF
TGCGCCAGCAGCTCGGGTTCCGGGACAGGGGTCACAGATACGCAGTATTTT
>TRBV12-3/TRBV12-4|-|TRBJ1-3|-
CASRQFSGNTIYF
TGTGCCAGTAGACAGTTCTCTGGAAACACCATATATTTT
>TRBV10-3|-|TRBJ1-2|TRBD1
CAISESRQGSYGYTF
TGTGCCATCAGTGAGTCGAGACAGGGCAGCTATGGCTACACCTTC
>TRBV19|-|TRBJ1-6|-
CASSTSYRATGSPLHF
TGTGCCAGTAGTACGTCCTACAGGGCTACGGGTTCACCCCTCCACTTT
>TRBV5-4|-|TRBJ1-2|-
CASSLVGRGWGYTF
TGTGCCAGCAGCTTGGTGGGCAGGGGATGGGGCTACACCTTC
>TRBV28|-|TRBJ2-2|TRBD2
CASSYTRGATGELFF
TGTGCCAGCAGTTATACGCGGGGGGCCACCGGGGAGCTGTTTTTT
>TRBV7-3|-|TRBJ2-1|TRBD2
CASSLLAGGYYNEQFF
TGTGCCAGCAGCTTACTAGCGGGGGGTTATTACAATGAGCAGTTCTTC
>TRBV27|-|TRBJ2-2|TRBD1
CASSFSGQGEYTGELFF
TGTGCCAGCAGTTTCTCCGGACAGGGGGAATACACCGGGGAGCTGTTTTTT
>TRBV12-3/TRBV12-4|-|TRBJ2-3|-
CASSSPTDTQYF
TGTGCCAGCAGTTCTCCCACAGATACGCAGTATTTT